Reported below is one TCR beta chain. With random hexamers, reverse transcription was performed on about 0.5 to 1 ug of RNA. Coverage of TCR beta CDR3 amplification by immunoSEQ multiplex PCR extended to 54 Vbeta and 13 Jbeta. TCRdb re-analysed the immunoSEQ multiplex PCR reads in MiXCR, keeping a single row per CDR3 protein. The sample includes 150,000 to 160,000 distinct CDR3 sequences, 95% of them seen just once. This CDR3 contains 16 residues. CDR1 is KGHDR and CDR2 is SFDVKD in the germline V gene. Trimming stripped 3 bases from V and 10 bases from J, with 21 bases between. The data originate from a study of CD8 T cells in Susac syndrome. Background on the study: Patients with Susac syndrome were therapy-naive, on corticosteroids, or on intravenous immunoglobulin alone at the time that blood was drawn.

Material: CD4+ T cells from PBMCs. The TCR was taken from a human donor with Susac syndrome. J is TRBJ2-1 and V is TRBV24-1, with TRBD2 as a possible D gene (5 bases). CDR3: CATSDRGLSMGVEQFF. The DNA for the CDR3 is TGTGCCACCAGTGATCGAGGACTCTCCATGGGCGTGGAGCAGTTCTTC.